A selection of T cell receptor beta chains follows, all from one sample in a study of blood T cells in healthy people across ages. TCRdb itself ran the 5' RACE reads through MiXCR, one entry per CDR3 protein. The sample lists roughly 860,000 distinct CDR3 sequences, around two thirds occurring once. The sample taken for sequencing was blood. All receptors come from a man aged 25-40 years in good health. The CDR3 runs from the conserved cysteine through the conserved F or W. The D gene is left open where the match is weak. The size entry is marked missing in some rows and otherwise reads once, few, many or a size class.

V	size	D	J	CDR3	DNA
TRBV7-9	NA	NA	TRBJ2-7	CASSSGQLQARQYF	TGTGCCAGCAGCTCTGGACAGCTTCAGGCCCGTCAGTACTTC
TRBV5-8	NA	TRBD1	TRBJ1-5	CASSPGQGWVMSAQPQHF	TGTGCCAGCAGCCCCGGACAGGGTTGGGTTATGTCGGCTCAGCCCCAGCATTTT
TRBV28	NA	TRBD1	TRBJ2-6	CASSRSGTGLSGANVLTF	TGTGCCAGCAGTAGATCCGGGACAGGTCTGTCTGGGGCCAACGTCCTGACTTTC
TRBV12-3/TRBV12-4	few	NA	TRBJ2-6	CASSPGDSGANVLTF	TGTGCCAGCAGCCCGGGGGACTCTGGGGCCAACGTCCTGACTTTC
TRBV3-1	NA	NA	TRBJ2-7	CASSQGGVNSYEQYF	TGTGCCAGCAGCCAAGGCGGTGTCAACTCCTACGAGCAGTACTTC
TRBV2	few	NA	TRBJ1-1	CASREDGPNTEAFF	TGTGCCAGCAGAGAGGACGGTCCAAACACTGAAGCTTTCTTT
TRBV25-1	NA	TRBD1	TRBJ2-7	CASSVRQGYEQYF	TGTGCCAGCAGTGTAAGACAGGGCTACGAGCAGTACTTC
TRBV4-3	few	NA	TRBJ2-6	CASSQSPGTGVNGANVLTF	TGCGCCAGCAGCCAATCTCCCGGGACGGGAGTGAACGGGGCCAACGTCCTGACTTTC
TRBV6-2/TRBV6-3	NA	NA	TRBJ1-6	CASSYSPGSNSPLHF	TGTGCCAGCAGTTACTCGCCGGGGAGTAATTCACCCCTCCACTTT
TRBV20-1	few	NA	TRBJ2-1	CSASQGNEQFF	TGCAGTGCTTCACAGGGAAATGAGCAGTTCTTC
TRBV7-2	NA	TRBD2	TRBJ2-5	CASSPRTSGGWETQYF	TGTGCCAGCAGCCCTAGGACTAGCGGGGGTTGGGAGACCCAGTACTTC
TRBV4-1	NA	TRBD1	TRBJ1-2	CASSQDSPTGTYGYTF	TGCGCCAGCAGCCAAGATTCCCCGACAGGGACTTATGGCTACACCTTC
TRBV7-2	NA	TRBD2	TRBJ2-3	CASSLVAGGDSSTDTQYF	TGTGCCAGCAGCTTAGTGGCGGGGGGGGACTCTAGCACAGATACGCAGTATTTT
TRBV29-1	NA	NA	TRBJ2-5	CSVKTEEQYF	TGCAGCGTCAAGACCGAAGAGCAGTACTTC
TRBV25-1	NA	TRBD1	TRBJ2-7	CASRRDRDRPLYEQYF	TGTGCCAGCAGAAGGGACCGGGACAGGCCCCTCTACGAGCAGTACTTC
TRBV15	NA	NA	TRBJ2-5	CATDRPGETQYF	TGTGCCACCGACCGCCCGGGCGAGACCCAGTACTTC
TRBV12-3/TRBV12-4	few	TRBD1	TRBJ2-1	CASSLDRGYNEQFF	TGTGCCAGCAGCCTCGACAGGGGATACAATGAGCAGTTCTTC
TRBV6-2/TRBV6-3	NA	TRBD1	TRBJ2-7	CASSDQTQGSYEQYF	TGTGCCAGCAGTGATCAAACACAGGGGTCCTACGAGCAGTACTTC
TRBV5-4	NA	TRBD1	TRBJ1-2	CASSPPDRAYGYTF	TGTGCCAGCAGCCCCCCGGACAGGGCCTATGGCTACACCTTC
TRBV6-1	few	TRBD1	TRBJ1-5	CASSGGDRADQPQHF	TGTGCCAGCAGTGGGGGAGACAGGGCGGATCAGCCCCAGCATTTT
TRBV6-2/TRBV6-3	NA	TRBD1	TRBJ2-1	CASKGASGSENEQFF	TGTGCCAGTAAGGGGGCTAGTGGGAGCGAAAATGAGCAGTTCTTC
TRBV7-8	few	NA	TRBJ1-4	CASSRQEMNEKLFF	TGTGCCAGCAGCCGACAGGAAATGAATGAAAAACTGTTTTTT
TRBV4-2	NA	NA	TRBJ2-5	CASSQVQEQETQYF	TGTGCCAGCAGCCAAGTTCAGGAGCAAGAGACCCAGTACTTC
TRBV12-3/TRBV12-4	NA	NA	TRBJ1-1	CASSLALGQLNTEAFF	TGTGCCAGCAGTTTAGCGCTTGGACAGCTGAACACTGAAGCTTTCTTT
TRBV20-1	NA	TRBD2	TRBJ2-5	CSARDRLAGGRETQYF	TGCAGTGCTAGAGACCGACTAGCGGGGGGCCGCGAGACCCAGTACTTC
TRBV6-6	NA	TRBD1	TRBJ2-1	CASSQQTGGSYNEQFF	TGTGCCAGCAGTCAGCAGACAGGGGGGTCCTACAATGAGCAGTTCTTC
TRBV7-2	few	TRBD2	TRBJ2-5	CASSAGGGQETQYF	TGTGCCAGCAGCGCGGGGGGCGGGCAAGAGACCCAGTACTTC
TRBV7-9	NA	TRBD1	TRBJ1-6	CASSLGQGHNSPLHF	TGTGCCAGCAGCCTCGGACAGGGGCATAATTCACCCCTCCACTTT
TRBV11-2	NA	TRBD2	TRBJ2-1	CASSLVLAGESEQFF	TGTGCCAGCAGCTTAGTGCTAGCGGGGGAATCTGAGCAGTTCTTC
TRBV20-1	NA	TRBD1	TRBJ2-5	CSARRDRVWETQYF	TGCAGTGCTAGACGGGACAGGGTTTGGGAGACCCAGTACTTC
TRBV10-2	NA	NA	TRBJ2-1	CASSVGYGEQFF	TGCGCCAGCAGTGTAGGGTACGGTGAGCAGTTCTTC
TRBV7-2	NA	NA	TRBJ2-7	CASLQGVHNEQYF	TGTGCCAGCCTACAGGGCGTCCACAATGAGCAGTACTTC
TRBV2	few	TRBD1	TRBJ1-4	CASSDGQGGEKLFF	TGTGCCAGCAGCGACGGACAGGGTGGTGAAAAACTGTTTTTT
TRBV14	NA	NA	TRBJ2-1	CASSTDLQGREQFF	TGTGCCAGCAGCACCGATTTACAGGGTCGTGAGCAGTTCTTC
TRBV6-5	NA	NA	TRBJ2-1	CASSYFREKNHEQFF	TGTGCCAGCAGTTACTTCAGGGAAAAGAATCATGAGCAGTTCTTC